This T cell receptor (beta chain) was recorded in a study of blood T cell repertoires in COVID-19. The method was immunoSEQ multiplex PCR; TCRdb's version includes in-frame clones alone and lacks a portion of them. Among about 300,000 clones listed, 85% to 90% were seen once. CDR1 is MNHEY, CDR2 SMNVEV, per germline (reference sequence). Deletions cut 8 bases from V and 7 bases from J, with 14 bases between. The length of the CDR3 is 13 residues. The specimen was PBMCs or T cells enriched from blood (not recorded which). The gene calls are TRBV27 and TRBJ1-4; the D is unclear. The source of this sequence is a woman aged 18-30 years with acute COVID-19. The DNA of the CDR3 is TGTGCCAGCCGGAGGGTATTTGGTGAAAAACTGTTTTTT. Amino acid sequence: CASRRVFGEKLFF.